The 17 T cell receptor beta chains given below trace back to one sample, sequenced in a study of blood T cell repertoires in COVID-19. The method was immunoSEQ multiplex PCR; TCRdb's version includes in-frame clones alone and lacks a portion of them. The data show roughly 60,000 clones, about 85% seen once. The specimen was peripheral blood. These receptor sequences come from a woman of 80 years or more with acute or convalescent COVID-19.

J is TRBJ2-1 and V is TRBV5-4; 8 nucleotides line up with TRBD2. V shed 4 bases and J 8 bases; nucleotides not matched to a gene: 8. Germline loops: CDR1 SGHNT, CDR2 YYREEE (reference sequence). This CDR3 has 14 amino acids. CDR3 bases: TGTGCCAGCAGCCCAGGGACTAGAGGGGATGAGCAGTTCTTC. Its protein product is CASSPGTRGDEQFF.

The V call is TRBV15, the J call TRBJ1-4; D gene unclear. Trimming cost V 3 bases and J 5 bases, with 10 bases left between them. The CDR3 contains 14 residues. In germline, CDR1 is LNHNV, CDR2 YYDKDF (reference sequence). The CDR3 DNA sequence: TGTGCCACCAGCAGGGAGGGATGGAATGAAAAACTGTTTTTT. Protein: CATSREGWNEKLFF.

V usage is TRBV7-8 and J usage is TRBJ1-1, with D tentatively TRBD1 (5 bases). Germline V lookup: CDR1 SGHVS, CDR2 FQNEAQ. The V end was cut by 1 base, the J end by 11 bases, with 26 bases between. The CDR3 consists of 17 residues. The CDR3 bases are TGTGCCAGCAGCTTAGAGAAGGGAAATGGGGCCCTAGGAATGGCTTTCTTT. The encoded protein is CASSLEKGNGALGMAFF.

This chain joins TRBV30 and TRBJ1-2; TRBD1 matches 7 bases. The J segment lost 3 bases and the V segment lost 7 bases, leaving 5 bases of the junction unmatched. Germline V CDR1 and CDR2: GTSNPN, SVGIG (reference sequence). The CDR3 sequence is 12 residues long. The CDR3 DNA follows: TGTGCCTCGACAGGGTCCGACTATGGCTACACCTTC. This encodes CASTGSDYGYTF. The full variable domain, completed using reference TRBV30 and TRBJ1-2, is SQTIHQWPATLVQPVGSPLSLECTVEGTSNPNLYWYRQAAGRGLQLLFYSVGIGQISSEVPQNLSASRPQDRQFILSSKKLLLSDSGFYLCASTGSDYGYTFGSGTRLTVV.

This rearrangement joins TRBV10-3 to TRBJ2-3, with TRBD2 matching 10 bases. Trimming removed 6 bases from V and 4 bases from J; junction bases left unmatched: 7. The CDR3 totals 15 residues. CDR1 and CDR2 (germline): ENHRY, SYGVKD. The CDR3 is CAIRTSGNGADTQYF. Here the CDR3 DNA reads TGTGCCATCAGAACTAGCGGGAATGGGGCAGATACGCAGTATTTT.

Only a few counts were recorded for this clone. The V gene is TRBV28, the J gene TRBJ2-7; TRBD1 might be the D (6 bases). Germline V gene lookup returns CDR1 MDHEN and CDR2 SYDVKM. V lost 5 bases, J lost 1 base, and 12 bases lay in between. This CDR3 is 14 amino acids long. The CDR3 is CASSPTQGSYEQYF. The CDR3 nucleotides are TGTGCCAGCAGTCCCACGCAGGGGTCCTACGAGCAGTACTTC.

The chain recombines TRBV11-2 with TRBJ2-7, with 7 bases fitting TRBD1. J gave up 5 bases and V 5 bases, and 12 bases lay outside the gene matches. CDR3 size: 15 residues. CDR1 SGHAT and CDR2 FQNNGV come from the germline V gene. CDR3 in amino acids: CASSLELGTAHEQYF. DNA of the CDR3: TGTGCCAGCAGCCTGGAGCTAGGGACAGCCCACGAGCAGTACTTC.

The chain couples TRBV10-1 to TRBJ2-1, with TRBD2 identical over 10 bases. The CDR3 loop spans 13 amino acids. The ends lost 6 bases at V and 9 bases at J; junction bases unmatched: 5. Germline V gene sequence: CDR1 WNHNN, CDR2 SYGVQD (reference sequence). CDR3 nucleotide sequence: TGCGCCAGCAGAACTAGCGGGACCGGTGAGCAGTTCTTC. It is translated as CASRTSGTGEQFF.

The CDR3 DNA follows: TGCGCCAGCAGAAGCGGAACCCAAGAGACCCAGTACTTC. Amino acid sequence: CASRSGTQETQYF. The chain joins TRBV5-1 to TRBJ2-5, with D tentatively TRBD2 (5 bases). Looked up from germline, CDR1 is SGHRS and CDR2 is YFSETQ. Trimming took off 5 bases at V and 1 base at J, with 9 bases between the two ends. The CDR3 is made up of 13 amino acids. The whole variable domain, filled in from reference TRBV5-1 and TRBJ2-5, reads KAGVTQTPRYLIKTRGQQVTLSCSPISGHRSVSWYQQTPGQGLQFLFEYFSETQRNKGNFPGRFSGRQFSNSRSEMNVSTLELGDSALYLCASRSGTQETQYFGPGTRLLVL.

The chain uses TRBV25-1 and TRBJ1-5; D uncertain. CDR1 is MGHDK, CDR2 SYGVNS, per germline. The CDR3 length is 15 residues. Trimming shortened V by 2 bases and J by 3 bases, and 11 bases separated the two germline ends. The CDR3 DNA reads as TGTGCCAGCAGTGAAGCCCGGGGTTACAATCAGCCCCAGCATTTT. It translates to CASSEARGYNQPQHF.

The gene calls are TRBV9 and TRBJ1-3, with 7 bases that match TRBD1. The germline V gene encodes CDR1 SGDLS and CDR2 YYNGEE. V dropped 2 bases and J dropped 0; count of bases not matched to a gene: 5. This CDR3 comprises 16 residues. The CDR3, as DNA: TGTGCCAGCAGCGTGACAGGGCCTGCCTCTGGAAACACCATATATTTT. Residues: CASSVTGPASGNTIYF. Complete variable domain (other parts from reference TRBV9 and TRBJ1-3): DSGVTQTPKHLITATGQRVTLRCSPRSGDLSVYWYQQSLDQGLQFLIQYYNGEERAKGNILERFSAQQFPDLHSELNLSSLELGDSALYFCASSVTGPASGNTIYFGEGSWLTVV.

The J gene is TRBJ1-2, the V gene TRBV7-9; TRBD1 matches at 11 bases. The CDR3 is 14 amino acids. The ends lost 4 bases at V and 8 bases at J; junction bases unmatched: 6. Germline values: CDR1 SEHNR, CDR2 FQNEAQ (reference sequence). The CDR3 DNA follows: TGTGCCAGCAGCTCGGGGACAGGGGGTCAAGGCTACACCTTC. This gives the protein CASSSGTGGQGYTF.

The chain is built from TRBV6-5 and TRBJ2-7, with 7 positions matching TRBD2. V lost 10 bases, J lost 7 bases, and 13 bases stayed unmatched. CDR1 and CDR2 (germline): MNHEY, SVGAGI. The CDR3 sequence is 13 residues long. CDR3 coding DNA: TGTGCCACCCTCCCCGGGCGGGGGTGGGAGCAGTACTTC. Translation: CATLPGRGWEQYF.

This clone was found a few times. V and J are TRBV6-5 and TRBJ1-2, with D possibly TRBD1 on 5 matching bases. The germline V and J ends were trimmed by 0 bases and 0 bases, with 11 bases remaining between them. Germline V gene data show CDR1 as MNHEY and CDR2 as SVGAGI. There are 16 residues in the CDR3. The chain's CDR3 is CASSYSPRDSNYGYTF. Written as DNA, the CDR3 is TGTGCCAGCAGTTACTCCCCTCGGGACTCTAACTATGGCTACACCTTC.

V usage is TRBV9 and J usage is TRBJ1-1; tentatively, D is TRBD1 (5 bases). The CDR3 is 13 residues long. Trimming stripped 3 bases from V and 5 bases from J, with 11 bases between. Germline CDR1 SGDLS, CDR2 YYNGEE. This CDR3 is CASSDPGGTEAFF. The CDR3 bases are TGTGCCAGCAGCGACCCCGGGGGGACTGAAGCTTTCTTT.

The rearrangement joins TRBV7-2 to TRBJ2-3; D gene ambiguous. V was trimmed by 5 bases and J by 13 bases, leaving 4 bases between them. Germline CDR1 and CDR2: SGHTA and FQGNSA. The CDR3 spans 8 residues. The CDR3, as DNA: TGTGCCAGCAGCACAAAGTATTTT. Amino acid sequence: CASSTKYF.

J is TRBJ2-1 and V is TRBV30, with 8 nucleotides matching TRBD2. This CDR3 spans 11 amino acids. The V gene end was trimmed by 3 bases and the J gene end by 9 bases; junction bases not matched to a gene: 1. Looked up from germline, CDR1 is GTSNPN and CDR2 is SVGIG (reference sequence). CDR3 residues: CAWSRGGEQFF. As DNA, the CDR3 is TGTGCCTGGAGCCGGGGGGGTGAGCAGTTCTTC.